The T cell receptor (beta chain) under discussion was sequenced for a study of blood T cell repertoires in COVID-19. Study-wide background: Samples taken during acute and convalescent COVID-19 were collected in the United States, Italy and Spain. From T cells, B-cell-depleted T cells, or PBMCs came the material, which was cDNA or gDNA.

Trimming cost V 1 base and J 2 bases, with 13 bases left between them. The V gene's germline CDR1 is SGHAT and CDR2 FQNNGV. The CDR3 runs 16 residues. This clone was seen a single time. Original methodology: Cell counts per sample came from amplifying reference gene primers. Generated by immunoSEQ multiplex PCR, the TCRdb table keeps only in-frame clones and is missing some. That table is the source of V, J and clone size, and D and trimming were worked out from the DNA. The profile shows 70,000 to 90,000 clones, roughly 90% of them singletons. This sequence was found in a man aged 50-60 years with acute or convalescent COVID-19. This sequence joins TRBV11-2 and TRBJ2-3, with a tentative D call TRBD2 (6 bases). The source material was peripheral blood. The CDR3 is CASSLVASVHTDTQYF. The CDR3 bases are TGTGCCAGCAGCTTAGTAGCTAGCGTCCACACAGATACGCAGTATTTT. The whole variable domain, remainder taken from reference TRBV11-2 and TRBJ2-3, is EAGVAQSPRYKIIEKRQSVAFWCNPISGHATLYWYQQILGQGPKLLIQFQNNGVVDDSQLPKDRFSAERLKGVDSTLKIQPAKLEDSAVYLCASSLVASVHTDTQYFGPGTRLTVL.